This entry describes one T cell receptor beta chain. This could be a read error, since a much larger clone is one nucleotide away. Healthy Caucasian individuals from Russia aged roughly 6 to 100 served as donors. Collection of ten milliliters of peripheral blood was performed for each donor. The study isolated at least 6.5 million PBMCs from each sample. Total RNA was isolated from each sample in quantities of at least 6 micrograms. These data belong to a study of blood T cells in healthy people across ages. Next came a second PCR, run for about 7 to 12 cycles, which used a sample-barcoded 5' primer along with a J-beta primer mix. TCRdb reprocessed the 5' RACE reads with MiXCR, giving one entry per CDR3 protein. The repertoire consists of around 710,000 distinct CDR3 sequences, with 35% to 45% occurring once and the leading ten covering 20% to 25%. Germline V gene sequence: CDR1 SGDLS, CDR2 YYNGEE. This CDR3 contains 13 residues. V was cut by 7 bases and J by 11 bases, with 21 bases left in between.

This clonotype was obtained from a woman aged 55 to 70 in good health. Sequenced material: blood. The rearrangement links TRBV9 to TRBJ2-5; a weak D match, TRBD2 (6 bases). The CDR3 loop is CASGTGSVDEQYF. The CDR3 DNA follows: TGTGCCAGCGGGACCGGGAGCGTTGATGAGCAGTACTTC.